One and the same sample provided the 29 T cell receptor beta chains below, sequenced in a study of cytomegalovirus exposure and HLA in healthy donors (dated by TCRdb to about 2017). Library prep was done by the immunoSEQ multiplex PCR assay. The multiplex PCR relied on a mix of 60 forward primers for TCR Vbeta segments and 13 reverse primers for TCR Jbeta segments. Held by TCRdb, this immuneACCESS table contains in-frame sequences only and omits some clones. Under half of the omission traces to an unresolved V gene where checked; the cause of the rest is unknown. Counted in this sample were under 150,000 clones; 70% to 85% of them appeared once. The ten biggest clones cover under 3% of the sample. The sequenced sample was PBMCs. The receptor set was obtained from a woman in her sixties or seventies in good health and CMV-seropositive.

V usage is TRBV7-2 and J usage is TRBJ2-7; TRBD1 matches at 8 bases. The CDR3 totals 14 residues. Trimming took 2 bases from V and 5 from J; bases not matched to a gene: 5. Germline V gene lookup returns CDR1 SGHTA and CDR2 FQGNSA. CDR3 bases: TGTGCCAGCAGCTTACCCCAGGGGGCCCACGAGCAGTACTTC. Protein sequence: CASSLPQGAHEQYF.

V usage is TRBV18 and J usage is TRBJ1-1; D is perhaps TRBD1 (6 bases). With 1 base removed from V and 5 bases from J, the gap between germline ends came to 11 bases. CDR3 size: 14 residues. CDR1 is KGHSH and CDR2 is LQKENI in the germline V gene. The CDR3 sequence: CASSPRGPRTEAFF. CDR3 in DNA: TGTGCCAGCTCACCACGGGGGCCGAGGACTGAAGCTTTCTTT.

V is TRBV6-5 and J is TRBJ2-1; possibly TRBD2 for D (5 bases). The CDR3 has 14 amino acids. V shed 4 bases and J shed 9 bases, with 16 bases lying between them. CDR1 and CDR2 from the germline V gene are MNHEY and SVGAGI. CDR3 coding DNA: TGTGCCAGCAGTTCGCCTGGAGGAGTCGGTGAGCAGTTCTTC. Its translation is CASSSPGGVGEQFF.

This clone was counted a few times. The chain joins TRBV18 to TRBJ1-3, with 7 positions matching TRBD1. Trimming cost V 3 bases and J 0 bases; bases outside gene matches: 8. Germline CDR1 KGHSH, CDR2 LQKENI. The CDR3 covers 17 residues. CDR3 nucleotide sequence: TGTGCCAGCTCACCGCCCGGACAGGCCTTCTCTGGAAACACCATATATTTT. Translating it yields CASSPPGQAFSGNTIYF.

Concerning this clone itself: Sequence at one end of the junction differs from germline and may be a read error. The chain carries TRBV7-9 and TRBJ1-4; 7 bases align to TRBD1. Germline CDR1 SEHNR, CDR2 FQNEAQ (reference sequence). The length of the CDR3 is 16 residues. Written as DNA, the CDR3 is TGTTCCAGCAGCTCGACAGGGTTTGCAACTAATGAAAAACTGTTTTTT. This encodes CSSSSTGFATNEKLFF.

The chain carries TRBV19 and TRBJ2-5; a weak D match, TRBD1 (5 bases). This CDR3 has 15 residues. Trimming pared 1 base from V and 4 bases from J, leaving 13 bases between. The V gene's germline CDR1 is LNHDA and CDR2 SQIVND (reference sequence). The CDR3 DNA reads TGTGCCAGTAGTATAGGGGGCTCTGCCCGAGAGACCCAGTACTTC. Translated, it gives CASSIGGSARETQYF.

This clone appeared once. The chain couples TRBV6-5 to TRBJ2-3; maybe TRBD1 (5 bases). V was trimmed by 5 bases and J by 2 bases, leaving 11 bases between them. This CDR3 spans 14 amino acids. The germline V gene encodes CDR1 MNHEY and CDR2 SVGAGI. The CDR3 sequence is CASSHRFATDTQYF. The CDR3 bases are TGTGCCAGCAGTCACAGGTTCGCCACAGATACGCAGTATTTT.

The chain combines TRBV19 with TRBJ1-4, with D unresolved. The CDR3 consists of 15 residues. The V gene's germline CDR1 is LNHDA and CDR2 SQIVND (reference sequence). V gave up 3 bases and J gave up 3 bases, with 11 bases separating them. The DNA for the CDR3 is TGTGCCAGTAGTATTCCAAACAGATCTAATGAAAAACTGTTTTTT. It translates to CASSIPNRSNEKLFF.

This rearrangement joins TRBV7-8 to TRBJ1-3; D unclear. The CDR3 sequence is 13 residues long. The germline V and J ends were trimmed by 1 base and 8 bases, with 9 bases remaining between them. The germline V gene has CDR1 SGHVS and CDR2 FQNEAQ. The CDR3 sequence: CASSLGRTDTIYF. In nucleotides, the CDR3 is TGTGCCAGCAGCTTAGGGAGGACCGACACCATATATTTT.

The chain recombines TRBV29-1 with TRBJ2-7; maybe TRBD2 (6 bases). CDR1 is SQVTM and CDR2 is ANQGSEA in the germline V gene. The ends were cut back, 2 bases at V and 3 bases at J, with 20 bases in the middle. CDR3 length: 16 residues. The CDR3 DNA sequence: TGCAGCGTTGAATCACAGGAGGAGGGTTGGGACTACGAGCAGTACTTC. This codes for CSVESQEEGWDYEQYF.

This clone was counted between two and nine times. The chain's CDR3 is CASTSRGYSNQPQHF. CDR3 sequence (DNA): TGTGCCAGCACCTCCAGGGGTTATAGCAATCAGCCCCAGCATTTT. The chain combines TRBV2 with TRBJ1-5; possible D gene TRBD1, 6 bases. The CDR3 loop spans 15 amino acids. CDR1 is SNHLY and CDR2 is FYNNEI in the germline V gene. V was cut by 7 bases and J by 0 bases, with 13 bases left in between.

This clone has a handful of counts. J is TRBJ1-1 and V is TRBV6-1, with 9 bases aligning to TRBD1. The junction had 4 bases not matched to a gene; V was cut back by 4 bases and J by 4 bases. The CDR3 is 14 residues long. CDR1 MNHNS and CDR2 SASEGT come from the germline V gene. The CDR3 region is CASSARDRVTEAFF. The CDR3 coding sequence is TGTGCCAGCAGTGCCCGGGACAGGGTCACTGAAGCTTTCTTT.

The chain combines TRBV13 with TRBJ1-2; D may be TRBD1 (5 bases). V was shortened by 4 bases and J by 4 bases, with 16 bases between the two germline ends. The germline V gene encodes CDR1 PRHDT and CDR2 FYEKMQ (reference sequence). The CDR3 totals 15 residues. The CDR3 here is CASSSLPDRVYGYTF. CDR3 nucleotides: TGTGCCAGCAGCTCCCTCCCTGACAGAGTCTATGGCTACACCTTC.

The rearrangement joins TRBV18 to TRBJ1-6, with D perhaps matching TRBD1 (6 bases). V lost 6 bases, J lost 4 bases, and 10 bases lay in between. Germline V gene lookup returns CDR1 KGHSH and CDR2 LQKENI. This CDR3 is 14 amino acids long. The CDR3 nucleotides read TGTGCCAGCTCCTCCGGACAGTATAATTCACCCCTCCACTTT. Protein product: CASSSGQYNSPLHF.

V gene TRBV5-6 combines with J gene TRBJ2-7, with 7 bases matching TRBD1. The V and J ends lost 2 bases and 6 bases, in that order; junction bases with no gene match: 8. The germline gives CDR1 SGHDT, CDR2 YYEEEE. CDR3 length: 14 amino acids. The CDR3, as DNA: TGTGCCAGCAGCTTCTGGACAGGTCTTCGCGAGCAGTACTTC. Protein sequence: CASSFWTGLREQYF.

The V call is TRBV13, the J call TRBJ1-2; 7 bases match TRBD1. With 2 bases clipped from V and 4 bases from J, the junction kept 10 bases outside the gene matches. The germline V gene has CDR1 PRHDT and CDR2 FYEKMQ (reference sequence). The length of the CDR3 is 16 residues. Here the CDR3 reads CASSLYGQERVYGYTF. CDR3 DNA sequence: TGTGCCAGCAGCTTATATGGACAGGAGCGTGTCTATGGCTACACCTTC.

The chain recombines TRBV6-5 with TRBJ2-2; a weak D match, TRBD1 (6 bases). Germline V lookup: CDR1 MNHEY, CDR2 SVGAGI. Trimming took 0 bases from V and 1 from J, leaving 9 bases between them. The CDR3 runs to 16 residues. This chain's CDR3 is CASSYSTGMNTGELFF. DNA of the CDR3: TGTGCCAGCAGTTACTCTACAGGGATGAACACCGGGGAGCTGTTTTTT.

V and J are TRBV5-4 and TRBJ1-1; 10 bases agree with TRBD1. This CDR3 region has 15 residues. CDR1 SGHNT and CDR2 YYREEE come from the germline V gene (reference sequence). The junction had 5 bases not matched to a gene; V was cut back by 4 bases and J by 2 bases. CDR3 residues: CASSLGQGLNTEAFF. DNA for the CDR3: TGTGCCAGCAGCCTGGGACAGGGGTTAAACACTGAAGCTTTCTTT.

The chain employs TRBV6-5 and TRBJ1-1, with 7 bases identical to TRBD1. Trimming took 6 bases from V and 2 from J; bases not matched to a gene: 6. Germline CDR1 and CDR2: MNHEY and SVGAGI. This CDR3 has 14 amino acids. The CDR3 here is CASSPGTVNTEAFF. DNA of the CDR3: TGTGCCAGCAGCCCCGGGACAGTTAACACTGAAGCTTTCTTT.

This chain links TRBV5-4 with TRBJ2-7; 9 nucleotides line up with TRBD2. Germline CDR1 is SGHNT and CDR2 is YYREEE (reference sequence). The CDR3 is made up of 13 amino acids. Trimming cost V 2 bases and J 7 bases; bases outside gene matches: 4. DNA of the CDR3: TGTGCCAGCAGCTTAGCGGGGGGACCTGAGCAGTACTTC. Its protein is CASSLAGGPEQYF. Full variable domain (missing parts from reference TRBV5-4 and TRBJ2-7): ETGVTQSPTHLIKTRGQQVTLRCSSQSGHNTVSWYQQALGQGPQFIFQYYREEENGRGNFPPRFSGLQFPNYSSELNVNALELDDSALYLCASSLAGGPEQYFGPGTRLTVT.

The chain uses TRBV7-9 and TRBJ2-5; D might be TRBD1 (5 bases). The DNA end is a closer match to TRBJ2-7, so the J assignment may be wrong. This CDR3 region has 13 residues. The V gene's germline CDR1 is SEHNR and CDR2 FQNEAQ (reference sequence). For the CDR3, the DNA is TGTGCCAGCAGTTCACAGGAGTTTTACGAGCAGTACTTC. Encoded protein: CASSSQEFYEQYF.

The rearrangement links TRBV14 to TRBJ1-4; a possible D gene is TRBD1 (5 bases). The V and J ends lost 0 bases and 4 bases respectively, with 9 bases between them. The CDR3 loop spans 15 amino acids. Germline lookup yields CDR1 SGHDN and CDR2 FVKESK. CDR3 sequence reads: CASSQEGQVNEKLFF. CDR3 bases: TGTGCCAGCAGCCAAGAGGGGCAGGTTAATGAAAAACTGTTTTTT.

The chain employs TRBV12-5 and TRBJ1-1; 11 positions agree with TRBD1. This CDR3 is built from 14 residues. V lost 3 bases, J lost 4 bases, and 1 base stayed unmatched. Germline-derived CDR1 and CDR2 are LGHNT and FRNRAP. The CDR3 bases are TGTGCTAGTGGTTTTGGACAGGGGGCCACTGAAGCTTTCTTT. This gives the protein CASGFGQGATEAFF.

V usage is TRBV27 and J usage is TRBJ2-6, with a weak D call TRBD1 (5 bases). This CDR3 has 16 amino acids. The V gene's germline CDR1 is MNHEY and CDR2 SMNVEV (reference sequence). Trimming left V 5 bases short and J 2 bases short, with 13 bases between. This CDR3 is CASSRQGMTGANVLTF. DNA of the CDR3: TGTGCCAGCAGTAGGCAGGGAATGACTGGGGCCAACGTCCTGACTTTC.

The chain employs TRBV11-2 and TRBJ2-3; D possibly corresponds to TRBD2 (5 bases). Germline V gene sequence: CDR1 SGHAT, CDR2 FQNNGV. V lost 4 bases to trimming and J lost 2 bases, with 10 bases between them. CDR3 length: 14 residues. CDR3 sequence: CASSYWGDTDTQYF. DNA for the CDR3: TGTGCCAGCAGCTACTGGGGAGACACAGATACGCAGTATTTT. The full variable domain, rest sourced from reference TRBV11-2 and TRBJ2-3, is EAGVAQSPRYKIIEKRQSVAFWCNPISGHATLYWYQQILGQGPKLLIQFQNNGVVDDSQLPKDRFSAERLKGVDSTLKIQPAKLEDSAVYLCASSYWGDTDTQYFGPGTRLTVL.

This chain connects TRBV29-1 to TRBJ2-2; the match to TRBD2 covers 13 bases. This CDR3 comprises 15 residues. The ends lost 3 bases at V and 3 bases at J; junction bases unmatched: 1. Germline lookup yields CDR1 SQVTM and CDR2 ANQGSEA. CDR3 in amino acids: CSVDTSGGDTGELFF. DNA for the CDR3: TGCAGCGTTGACACTAGCGGGGGGGACACCGGGGAGCTGTTTTTT.

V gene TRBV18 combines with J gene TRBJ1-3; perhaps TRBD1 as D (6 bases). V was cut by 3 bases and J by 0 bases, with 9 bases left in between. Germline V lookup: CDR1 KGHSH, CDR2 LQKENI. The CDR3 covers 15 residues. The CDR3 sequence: CASSPWDNSGNTIYF. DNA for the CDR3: TGTGCCAGCTCACCGTGGGACAACTCTGGAAACACCATATATTTT. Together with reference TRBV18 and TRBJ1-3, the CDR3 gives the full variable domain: NAGVMQNPRHLVRRRGQEARLRCSPMKGHSHVYWYRQLPEEGLKFMVYLQKENIIDESGMPKERFSAEFPKEGPSILRIQQVVRGDSAAYFCASSPWDNSGNTIYFGEGSWLTVV.

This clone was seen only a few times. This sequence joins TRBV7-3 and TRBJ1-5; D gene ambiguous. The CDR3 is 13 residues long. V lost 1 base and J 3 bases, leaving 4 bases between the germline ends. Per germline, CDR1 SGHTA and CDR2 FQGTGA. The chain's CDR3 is CASSLNINQPQHF. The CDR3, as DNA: TGTGCCAGCAGCTTAAATATCAATCAGCCCCAGCATTTT. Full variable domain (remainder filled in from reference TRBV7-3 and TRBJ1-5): GAGVSQTPSNKVTEKGKYVELRCDPISGHTALYWYRQSLGQGPEFLIYFQGTGAADDSGLPNDRFFAVRPEGSVSTLKIQRTERGDSAVYLCASSLNINQPQHFGDGTRLSIL.

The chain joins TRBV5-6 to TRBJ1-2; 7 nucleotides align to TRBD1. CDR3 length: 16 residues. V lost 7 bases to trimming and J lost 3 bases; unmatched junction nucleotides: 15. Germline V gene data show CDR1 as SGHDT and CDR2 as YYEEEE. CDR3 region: CASSHTPQGTDYGYTF. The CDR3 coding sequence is TGTGCCAGCTCCCATACCCCCCAAGGGACAGACTATGGCTACACCTTC.